This section outlines one TCR beta chain sequence together with its context. These data originate in a study of shared clonotypes between healthy human individuals. Trimming took 2 bases from V and 1 from J, leaving 8 bases between them. This CDR3 has 14 residues. The germline gives CDR1 MNHNS, CDR2 SASEGT. The study drew all its donors from Caucasian adults living in Nashville, Tennessee. The method was immunoSEQ multiplex PCR; TCRdb's version includes in-frame clones alone and lacks a portion of them. Among around 940,000 clones listed, less than 85% were seen once. This chain links TRBV6-1 with TRBJ1-2; D uncertain. This sequence originates from a man younger than 35 in good health. The sample comprised memory CD4+ T cells sorted from blood. Subset reported: CD45RA-negative fraction. The CDR3 DNA sequence: TGTGCCAGCAGTGAATCGGGGTTTAACTATGGCTACACCTTC. Translation gives CASSESGFNYGYTF.